A single sample is the source of the 27 T cell receptor beta chains below, sequenced in a study of T cell repertoires in cytomegalovirus infection. TCRdb reprocessed the reads via MiXCR and lists one record per CDR3 protein. The table includes hundreds of thousands of distinct CDR3 sequences, roughly 36% detected once. These receptors lack a known antigen. The material sequenced was cultured PBMCs, taken from culture after CMV antigen stimulation. These receptors were obtained from a human donor in good health (CMV status not recorded). Some clones in this sample may be carry-over from other donors' samples.

This clonotype was seen a few times. The V and J genes are TRBV7-9 and TRBJ2-5; D not certain. V lost 9 bases, J lost 2 bases, and 1 base lay in between. Germline CDR1 reads SEHNR; CDR2 reads FQNEAQ (reference sequence). The CDR3 consists of 9 residues. The DNA of the CDR3 is TGTGCCAGACAAGAGACCCAGTACTTC. Protein product: CARQETQYF.

The chain recombines TRBV6-6 with TRBJ2-2; 14 bases agree with TRBD2. The CDR3 runs 17 residues. The trim removed 5 bases at V and 4 bases at J, leaving 6 bases unmatched. CDR1 and CDR2 (germline): MNHNY, SVGAGI (reference sequence). The CDR3 DNA reads TGTGCCAGCAGTCGACTAGCGGGAGGGCGGCGCACCGGGGAGCTGTTTTTT. Amino acids: CASSRLAGGRRTGELFF.

This chain links TRBV6-2 or TRBV6-3 with TRBJ1-5, with 7 bases fitting TRBD1. After removal of 6 bases from V and 1 base from J, the junction contained 12 bases not matched to a gene. CDR3 length: 17 amino acids. Germline V gene data show CDR1 as MNHEY and CDR2 as SVGEGT. CDR3 in DNA: TGTGCCAGCAGCCGAATACGACAGGGCCAGAGCAATCAGCCCCAGCATTTT. The encoded protein is CASSRIRQGQSNQPQHF.

The sample holds a few counts of this clonotype. V gene TRBV27 combines with J gene TRBJ1-1; D remains unclear. V was cut by 0 bases and J by 4 bases, with 12 bases left in between. Looked up from germline, CDR1 is MNHEY and CDR2 is SMNVEV (reference sequence). The CDR3 runs 15 residues. The CDR3 spells CASSLSSKGITEAFF. The CDR3 DNA sequence: TGTGCCAGCAGTTTATCAAGTAAGGGTATCACTGAAGCTTTCTTT.

This clonotype was seen a handful of times. The gene calls are TRBV11-2 and TRBJ2-3; 7 nucleotides agree with TRBD2. The CDR3 loop spans 14 amino acids. CDR1 and CDR2 from the germline V gene are SGHAT and FQNNGV. V gave up 7 bases and J gave up 2 bases; unmatched junction bases: 6. CDR3 region: CASKPGGPTDTQYF. DNA of the CDR3: TGTGCCAGCAAGCCGGGAGGACCCACAGATACGCAGTATTTT. Combining the CDR3 with reference TRBV11-2 and TRBJ2-3 gives the whole variable domain EAGVAQSPRYKIIEKRQSVAFWCNPISGHATLYWYQQILGQGPKLLIQFQNNGVVDDSQLPKDRFSAERLKGVDSTLKIQPAKLEDSAVYLCASKPGGPTDTQYFGPGTRLTVL.

This clonotype has just one count. The rearrangement links TRBV10-3 to TRBJ2-2; TRBD1 matches 10 bases. The CDR3 is made up of 15 amino acids. Germline V gives CDR1 ENHRY, CDR2 SYGVKD. V dropped 5 bases and J dropped 4; count of bases not matched to a gene: 4. For the CDR3, the DNA is TGTGCCATCAGTCGGGGACAGGGGCCCACCGGGGAGCTGTTTTTT. Protein product: CAISRGQGPTGELFF.

This chain joins TRBV6-2 or TRBV6-3 and TRBJ2-1; 9 nucleotides agree with TRBD2. This CDR3 has 15 residues. Trimming at V came to 6 bases and at J to 10 bases, leaving 13 bases not matched to a gene. The germline gives CDR1 MNHEY, CDR2 SVGEGT. The CDR3 DNA follows: TGTGCCAGCAGGCCGGTCGCGGGAGGGCCTCAGGAGCAGTTCTTC. Translating it yields CASRPVAGGPQEQFF.

This chain connects TRBV11-2 to TRBJ1-3; D not certain. Germline loops: CDR1 SGHAT, CDR2 FQNNGV. The V gene lost 5 bases and the J gene lost 6 bases, with 8 bases spanning the gap. This CDR3 comprises 12 residues. The CDR3 loop reads CASSQDSNTIYF. The CDR3 region has the DNA TGTGCCAGCAGCCAGGATTCAAACACCATATATTTT.

This clonotype appeared a few times. The J gene is TRBJ2-5, the V gene TRBV29-1, with TRBD2 as a possible D gene (5 bases). CDR1 is SQVTM, CDR2 ANQGSEA, per germline. This CDR3 comprises 14 residues. Trimming removed 2 bases from V and 5 bases from J, with 15 bases in between. DNA for the CDR3: TGCAGCGTTGAAACCGAGAGGGATTGGGAGACCCAGTACTTC. It codes for CSVETERDWETQYF.

This clonotype was counted only a few times. The V call is TRBV4-1, the J call TRBJ1-1; possibly TRBD1 for D (6 bases). Germline CDR1 reads MGHRA; CDR2 reads YSYEKL. This CDR3 spans 16 amino acids. V lost 1 base and J 4 bases, leaving 16 bases between the germline ends. The CDR3: CASSQGPAGAATEAFF. The CDR3 nucleotides read TGCGCCAGCAGCCAAGGCCCCGCGGGGGCGGCCACTGAAGCTTTCTTT.

A word on this clonotype: The CDR3 ends on some other residue instead of the conserved phenylalanine or tryptophan, so this is likely a read error. The J gene is TRBJ2-7, the V gene TRBV10-3, with a tentative D call TRBD2 (5 bases). Between the trimmed V and J ends, which lost 3 bases and 7 bases, there was a span of 25 bases. Germline-derived CDR1 and CDR2 are ENHRY and SYGVKD. The CDR3 consists of 17 residues. DNA for the CDR3: TGTGCCATCAGTGACCCCAGCGACTACCCATTAAATGGGGAGCAGTACTTA. Translated: CAISDPSDYPLNGEQYL.

This clonotype was seen only a few times. V gene TRBV10-2 combines with J gene TRBJ2-1; TRBD2 aligns across 7 bases. This CDR3 is 16 amino acids long. With 5 bases clipped from V and 2 bases from J, the junction kept 9 bases outside the gene matches. CDR1 WSHSY and CDR2 SAAADI come from the germline V gene. The CDR3 reads CASSTHGLAAYNEQFF. CDR3 nucleotides: TGCGCCAGCAGTACCCATGGGCTAGCGGCCTACAATGAGCAGTTCTTC.

In this sample, this clonotype turned up a few times. The chain has TRBV6-1 and TRBJ2-7; no reliable D call. Germline CDR1 is MNHNS and CDR2 is SASEGT. The CDR3 length is 13 residues. Trimming pared 7 bases from V and 4 bases from J, leaving 14 bases between. The CDR3 loop reads CASKLSAGYEQYF. CDR3 nucleotides: TGTGCCAGCAAGTTGTCGGCTGGGTACGAGCAGTACTTC.

The CDR3 coding sequence is TGTGCCAGCAGCTTAAGGGCGGGGGGAGAAGAGACCCAGTACTTC. This gives the protein CASSLRAGGEETQYF. The chain employs TRBV7-2 and TRBJ2-5; TRBD2 matches at 8 bases. The CDR3 length is 15 residues. CDR1 and CDR2 (germline): SGHTA, FQGNSA. Losses at the gene ends were 2 bases for V and 3 bases for J; bases not matched to a gene: 5.

This clonotype was counted between two and nine times. CDR3 sequence reads: CASTPNYGYTF. The CDR3 nucleotides are TGTGCCTCGACACCTAACTATGGCTACACCTTC. The V gene is TRBV6-6, the J gene TRBJ1-2, with D uncertain. V dropped 11 bases and J dropped 0 bases, with 7 bases sitting between them. This CDR3 spans 11 amino acids. Germline V lookup: CDR1 MNHNY, CDR2 SVGAGI (reference sequence).

The chain employs TRBV12-3 or TRBV12-4 and TRBJ2-5, with TRBD2 matching 10 bases. V lost 5 bases and J lost 5; bases outside the gene matches: 11. The CDR3 length is 16 residues. CDR3: CASSPLAGVGRETQYF. For the CDR3, the DNA is TGTGCCAGCAGTCCGCTAGCGGGAGTCGGTCGGGAGACCCAGTACTTC.

There are a few counts of this clonotype. This chain connects TRBV7-7 to TRBJ2-3; 7 bases align to TRBD2. With 5 bases clipped from V and 2 bases from J, the junction kept 16 bases outside the gene matches. This CDR3 has 18 amino acids. Germline CDR1 reads SSHAT; CDR2 reads FNYEAQ (reference sequence). The CDR3 DNA reads TGTGCCAGCAGCCAAAAACCAAGACTAGCAGCCGCCACAGATACGCAGTATTTT. It encodes CASSQKPRLAAATDTQYF.

This rearrangement joins TRBV19 to TRBJ2-7, with TRBD2 identical over 13 bases. Germline CDR1 reads LNHDA; CDR2 reads SQIVND (reference sequence). CDR3 length equals 17 residues. The ends lost 3 bases at V and 5 bases at J; junction bases unmatched: 10. As DNA, the CDR3 is TGTGCCAGTAGTATCCCGGGGACTAGCGGGATGGGTCACGAGCAGTACTTC. Protein product: CASSIPGTSGMGHEQYF.

V and J are TRBV5-5 and TRBJ1-6; D is possibly TRBD1 (6 bases). This CDR3 has 18 amino acids. The ends were cut back, 4 bases at V and 6 bases at J, with 23 bases in the middle. From germline, CDR1 is SGHKS and CDR2 YYEKEE (reference sequence). As DNA, the CDR3 is TGTGCCAGCAGCCCTCCTCGAGGGACCCAGGGGTTTAATTCACCCCTCCACTTT. It translates to CASSPPRGTQGFNSPLHF. Combining the CDR3 with reference TRBV5-5 and TRBJ1-6 gives the whole variable domain DAGVTQSPTHLIKTRGQQVTLRCSPISGHKSVSWYQQVLGQGPQFIFQYYEKEERGRGNFPDRFSARQFPNYSSELNVNALLLGDSALYLCASSPPRGTQGFNSPLHFGNGTRLTVT.

The rearrangement joins TRBV5-1 to TRBJ2-7; 9 bases match TRBD2. The CDR3 runs to 14 residues. Germline CDR1 and CDR2: SGHRS and YFSETQ. V shed 0 bases, J shed 7 bases, and the junction held 5 bases outside the gene matches. CDR3 sequence reads: CASSLEGTSLEQYF. CDR3 in DNA: TGCGCCAGCAGCTTGGAGGGGACTAGCTTGGAGCAGTACTTC. Filled out from reference TRBV5-1 and TRBJ2-7, the complete variable domain reads KAGVTQTPRYLIKTRGQQVTLSCSPISGHRSVSWYQQTPGQGLQFLFEYFSETQRNKGNFPGRFSGRQFSNSRSEMNVSTLELGDSALYLCASSLEGTSLEQYFGPGTRLTVT.

This clonotype was seen only a few times. The chain couples TRBV7-9 to TRBJ1-4, with TRBD1 identical over 9 bases. V lost 4 bases, J lost 8 bases, and 5 bases stayed unmatched. This CDR3 is 14 amino acids long. Germline CDR1 reads SEHNR; CDR2 reads FQNEAQ (reference sequence). This CDR3 reads CASSSGQGREKLFF. The CDR3 coding sequence is TGTGCCAGCAGCTCGGGACAGGGACGCGAAAAACTGTTTTTT. Drawing the rest from reference TRBV7-9 and TRBJ1-4, the complete variable domain is DTGVSQNPRHKITKRGQNVTFRCDPISEHNRLYWYRQTLGQGPEFLTYFQNEAQLEKSRLLSDRFSAERPKGSFSTLEIQRTEQGDSAMYLCASSSGQGREKLFFGSGTQLSVL.

The V and J genes are TRBV28 and TRBJ2-1; 10 positions match TRBD1. With 6 bases clipped from V and 9 bases from J, the junction kept 11 bases outside the gene matches. This CDR3 region has 15 residues. Looked up from germline, CDR1 is MDHEN and CDR2 is SYDVKM. CDR3 nucleotides: TGTGCCAGCAGCCCTAGGGGACAGGGGTCTGCTGAGCAGTTCTTC. Amino acids: CASSPRGQGSAEQFF.

This clonotype was detected a few times. The chain couples TRBV23-1 to TRBJ2-1; D call uncertain. TRBV23-1 belongs to the ORF category, with a function that is uncertain. The CDR3 length is 17 residues. The V and J ends lost 7 bases and 1 base respectively, with 20 bases between them. The CDR3 DNA reads TGCGCCAGCACTTTGGTAGGCCTTCTTTGGTCCTACAATGAGCAGTTCTTC. This gives the protein CASTLVGLLWSYNEQFF.

This clonotype was detected ten times or more. The gene calls are TRBV11-2 and TRBJ2-7, with a tentative D call TRBD1 (5 bases). CDR3 length equals 15 residues. In germline, CDR1 is SGHAT, CDR2 FQNNGV. V was cut by 2 bases and J by 0 bases, with 11 bases left in between. This CDR3 is CASSLNSGNSYEQYF. The CDR3 DNA sequence: TGTGCCAGCAGCTTAAACTCAGGGAACTCCTACGAGCAGTACTTC.

This clonotype was counted a single time. The V call is TRBV6-5, the J call TRBJ2-6; possible D gene TRBD2, 5 bases. V lost 6 bases, J lost 2 bases, and 8 bases lay in between. Per the germline V gene, CDR1 is MNHEY and CDR2 is SVGAGI. This CDR3 comprises 14 residues. The CDR3 sequence: CASSGMPGANVLTF. CDR3 coding DNA: TGTGCCAGCAGCGGGATGCCTGGGGCCAACGTCCTGACTTTC.

The chain couples TRBV7-2 to TRBJ1-5, with D unclear. The CDR3 has 14 residues. From germline, CDR1 is SGHTA and CDR2 FQGNSA. Trimming stripped 5 bases from V and 5 bases from J, with 13 bases between. The CDR3 region is CASSSLTADQPQHF. DNA for the CDR3: TGTGCCAGCAGCAGCTTAACGGCGGATCAGCCCCAGCATTTT.

The genes are TRBV7-6 and TRBJ2-3; a possible D gene is TRBD2 (6 bases). Trimming removed 5 bases from V and 0 bases from J, with 12 bases in between. This CDR3 region has 15 residues. Germline V lookup: CDR1 SGHVS, CDR2 FNYEAQ. CDR3 residues: CASSTLATSTDTQYF. The DNA for the CDR3 is TGTGCCAGCAGCACCCTAGCGACTAGCACAGATACGCAGTATTTT.